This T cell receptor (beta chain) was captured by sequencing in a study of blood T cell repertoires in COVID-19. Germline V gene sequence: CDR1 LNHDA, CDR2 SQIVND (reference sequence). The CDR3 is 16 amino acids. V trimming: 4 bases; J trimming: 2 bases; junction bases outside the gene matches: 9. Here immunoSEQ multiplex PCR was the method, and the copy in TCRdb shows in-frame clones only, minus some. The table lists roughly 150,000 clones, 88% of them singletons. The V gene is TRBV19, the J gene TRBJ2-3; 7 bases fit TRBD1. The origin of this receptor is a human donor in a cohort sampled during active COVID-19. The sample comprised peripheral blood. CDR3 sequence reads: CASSNPRDSFTDTQYF. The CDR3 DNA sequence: TGTGCCAGTAGTAATCCACGGGACAGTTTCACAGATACGCAGTATTTT.